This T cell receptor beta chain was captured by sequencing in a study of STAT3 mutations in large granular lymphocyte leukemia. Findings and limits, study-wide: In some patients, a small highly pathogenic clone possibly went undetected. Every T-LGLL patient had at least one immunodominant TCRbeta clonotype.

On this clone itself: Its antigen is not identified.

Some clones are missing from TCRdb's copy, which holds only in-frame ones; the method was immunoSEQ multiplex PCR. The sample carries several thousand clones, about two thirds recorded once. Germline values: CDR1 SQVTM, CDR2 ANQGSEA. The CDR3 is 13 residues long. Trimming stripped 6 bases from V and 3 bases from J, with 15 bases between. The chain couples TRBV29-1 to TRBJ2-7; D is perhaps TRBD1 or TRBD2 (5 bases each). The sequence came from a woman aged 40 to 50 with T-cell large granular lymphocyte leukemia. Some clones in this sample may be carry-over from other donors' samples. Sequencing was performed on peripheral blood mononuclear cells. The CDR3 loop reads CSVRWDGNYEQYF. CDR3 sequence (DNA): TGCAGCGTGCGATGGGACGGAAACTACGAGCAGTACTTC.